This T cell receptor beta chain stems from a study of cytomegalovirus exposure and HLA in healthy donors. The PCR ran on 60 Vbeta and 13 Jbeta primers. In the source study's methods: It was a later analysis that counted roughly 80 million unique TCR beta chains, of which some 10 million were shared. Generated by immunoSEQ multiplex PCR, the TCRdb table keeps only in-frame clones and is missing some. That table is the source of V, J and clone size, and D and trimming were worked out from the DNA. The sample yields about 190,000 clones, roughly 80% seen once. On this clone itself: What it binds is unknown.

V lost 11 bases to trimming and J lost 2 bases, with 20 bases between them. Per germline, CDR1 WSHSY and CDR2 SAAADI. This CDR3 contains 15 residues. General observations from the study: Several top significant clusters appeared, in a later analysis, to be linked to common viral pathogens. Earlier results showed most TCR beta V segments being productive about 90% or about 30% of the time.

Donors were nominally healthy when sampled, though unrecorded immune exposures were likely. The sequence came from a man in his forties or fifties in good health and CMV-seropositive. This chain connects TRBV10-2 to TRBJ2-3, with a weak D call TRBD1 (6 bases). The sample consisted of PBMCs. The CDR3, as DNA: TGCGCCGGCATTATCACAGGGATAGACACAGATACGCAGTATTTT. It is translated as CAGIITGIDTDTQYF.